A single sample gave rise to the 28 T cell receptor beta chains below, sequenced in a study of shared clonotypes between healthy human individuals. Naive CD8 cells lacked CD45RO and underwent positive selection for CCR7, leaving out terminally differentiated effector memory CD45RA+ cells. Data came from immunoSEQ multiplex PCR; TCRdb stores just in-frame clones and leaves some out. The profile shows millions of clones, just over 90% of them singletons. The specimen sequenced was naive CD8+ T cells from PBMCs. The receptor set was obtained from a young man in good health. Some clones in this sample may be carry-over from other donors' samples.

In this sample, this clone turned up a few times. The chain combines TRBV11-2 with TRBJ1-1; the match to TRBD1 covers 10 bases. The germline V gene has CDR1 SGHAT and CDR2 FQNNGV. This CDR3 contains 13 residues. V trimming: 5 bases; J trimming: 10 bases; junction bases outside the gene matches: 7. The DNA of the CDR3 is TGTGCCAGCAGCACTGGGACAGGGGAAGGAGCTTTCTTT. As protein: CASSTGTGEGAFF.

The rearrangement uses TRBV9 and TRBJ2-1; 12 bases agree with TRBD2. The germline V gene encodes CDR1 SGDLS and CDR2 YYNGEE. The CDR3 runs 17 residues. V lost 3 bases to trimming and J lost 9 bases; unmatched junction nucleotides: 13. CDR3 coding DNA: TGTGCCAGCAGCGCCGCTAGCGGGAGGGCCAGGGGCGGTGAGCAGTTCTTC. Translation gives CASSAASGRARGGEQFF.

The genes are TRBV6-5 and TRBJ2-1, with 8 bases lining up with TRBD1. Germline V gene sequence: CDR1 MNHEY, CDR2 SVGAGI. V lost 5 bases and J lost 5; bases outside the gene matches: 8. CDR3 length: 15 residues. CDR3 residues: CASSNDRGGDNEQFF. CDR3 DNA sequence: TGTGCCAGCAGTAATGACAGGGGAGGCGACAATGAGCAGTTCTTC.

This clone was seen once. The CDR3 DNA reads as TGCGCCAGCAGCCACGGGATACAGGGGGCAGACACTGAAGCTTTCTTT. Translating it yields CASSHGIQGADTEAFF. This sequence joins TRBV4-3 and TRBJ1-1; 9 bases map to TRBD1. Losses at the gene ends were 3 bases for V and 3 bases for J; bases not matched to a gene: 8. This CDR3 region has 16 residues. Germline assignment: CDR1 LGHNA and CDR2 YSLEER.

CDR3 sequence (DNA): TGTGCCAGCAGCCAAGGAGCCGAGGACATTCAGTACTTC. Translated: CASSQGAEDIQYF. The chain combines TRBV14 with TRBJ2-4; D unclear. Germline V gene sequence: CDR1 SGHDN, CDR2 FVKESK. This CDR3 is 13 amino acids long. The V end was cut by 1 base, the J end by 8 bases, with 9 bases between. The variable domain in full, completed from reference TRBV14 and TRBJ2-4, reads EAGVTQFPSHSVIEKGQTVTLRCDPISGHDNLYWYRRVMGKEIKFLLHFVKESKQDESGMPNNRFLAERTGGTYSTLKVQPAELEDSGVYFCASSQGAEDIQYFGAGTRLSVL.

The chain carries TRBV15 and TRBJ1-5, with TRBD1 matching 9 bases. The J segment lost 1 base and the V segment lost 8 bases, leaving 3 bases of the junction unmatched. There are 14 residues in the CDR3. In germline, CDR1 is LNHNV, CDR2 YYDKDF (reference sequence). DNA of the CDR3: TGTGCCACCTGGGACAGGGCCAGCAATCAGCCCCAGCATTTT. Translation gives CATWDRASNQPQHF.

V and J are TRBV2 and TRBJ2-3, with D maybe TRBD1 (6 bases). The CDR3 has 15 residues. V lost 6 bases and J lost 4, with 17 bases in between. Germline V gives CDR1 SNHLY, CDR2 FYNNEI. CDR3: CASRATGLRADTQYF. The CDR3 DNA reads TGTGCCAGCAGGGCGACAGGCCTCAGGGCAGATACGCAGTATTTT.

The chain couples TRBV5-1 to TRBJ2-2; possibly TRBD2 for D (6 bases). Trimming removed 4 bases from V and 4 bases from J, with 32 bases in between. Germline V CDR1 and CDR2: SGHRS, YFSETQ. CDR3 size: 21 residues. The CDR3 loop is CASSPPGSSGRVGLGTGELFF. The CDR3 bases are TGCGCCAGCAGCCCCCCCGGATCCTCCGGGAGAGTCGGGTTGGGCACCGGGGAGCTGTTTTTT.

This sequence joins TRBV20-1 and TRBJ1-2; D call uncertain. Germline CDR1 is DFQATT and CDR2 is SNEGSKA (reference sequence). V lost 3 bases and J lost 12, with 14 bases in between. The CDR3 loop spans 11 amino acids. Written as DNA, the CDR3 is TGCAGTGCTAGTTCTCCGGGTCCGGACACCTTC. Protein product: CSASSPGPDTF.

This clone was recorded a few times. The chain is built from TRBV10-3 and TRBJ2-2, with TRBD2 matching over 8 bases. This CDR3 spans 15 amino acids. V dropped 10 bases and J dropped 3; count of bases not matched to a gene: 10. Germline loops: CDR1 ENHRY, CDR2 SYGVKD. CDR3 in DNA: TGTGCCACCAGATTGTCGCGGGAGGACACCGGGGAGCTGTTTTTT. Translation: CATRLSREDTGELFF.

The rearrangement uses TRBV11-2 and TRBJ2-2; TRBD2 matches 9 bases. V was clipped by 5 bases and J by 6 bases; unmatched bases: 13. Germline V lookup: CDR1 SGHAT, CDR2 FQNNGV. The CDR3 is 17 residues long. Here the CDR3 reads CASSGFGVSGSSGELFF. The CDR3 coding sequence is TGTGCCAGCAGCGGGTTCGGGGTTAGCGGGAGTTCCGGGGAGCTGTTTTTT.

CDR3 sequence reads: CASGGTSYGYTF. DNA of the CDR3: TGTGCTAGTGGTGGGACAAGCTATGGCTACACCTTC. V and J are TRBV12-5 and TRBJ1-2; D perhaps matches TRBD1 (6 bases). The CDR3 spans 12 residues. V lost 5 bases and J 4 bases, leaving 8 bases between the germline ends. The germline gives CDR1 LGHNT, CDR2 FRNRAP.

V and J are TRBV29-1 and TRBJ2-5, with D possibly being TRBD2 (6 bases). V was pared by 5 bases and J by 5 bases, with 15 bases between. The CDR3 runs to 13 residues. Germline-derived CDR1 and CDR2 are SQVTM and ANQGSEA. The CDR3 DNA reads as TGCAGCGTTAGCGGGCGCGAGTGGGAGACCCAGTACTTC. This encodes CSVSGREWETQYF.

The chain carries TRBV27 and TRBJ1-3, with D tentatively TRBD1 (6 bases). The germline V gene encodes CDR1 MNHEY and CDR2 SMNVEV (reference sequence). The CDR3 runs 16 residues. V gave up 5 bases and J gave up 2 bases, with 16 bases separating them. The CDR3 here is CASSTHREGAGNTIYF. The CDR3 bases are TGTGCCAGCAGTACTCACAGGGAAGGCGCTGGAAACACCATATATTTT.

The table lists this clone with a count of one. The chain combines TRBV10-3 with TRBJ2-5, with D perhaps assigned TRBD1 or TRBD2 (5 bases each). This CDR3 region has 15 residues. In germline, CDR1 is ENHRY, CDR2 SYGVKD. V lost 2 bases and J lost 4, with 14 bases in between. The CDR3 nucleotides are TGTGCCATCAGTGAGGTCCCGAGGGGTCGAGAGACCCAGTACTTC. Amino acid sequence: CAISEVPRGRETQYF.

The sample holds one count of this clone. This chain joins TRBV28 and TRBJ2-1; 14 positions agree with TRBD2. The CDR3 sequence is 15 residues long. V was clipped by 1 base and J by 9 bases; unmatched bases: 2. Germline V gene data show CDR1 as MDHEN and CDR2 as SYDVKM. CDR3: CASSLSGLAGAEQFF. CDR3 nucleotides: TGTGCCAGCAGTTTATCGGGACTAGCGGGAGCTGAGCAGTTCTTC.

The CDR3 protein is CASSIRDFKNEQFF. The CDR3 DNA reads TGTGCCAGCAGCATCCGGGACTTCAAAAATGAGCAGTTCTTC. The J gene is TRBJ2-1, the V gene TRBV7-9; D possibly corresponds to TRBD2 (6 bases). This CDR3 spans 14 amino acids. Trimming left V 5 bases short and J 7 bases short, with 15 bases between. Germline-derived CDR1 and CDR2 are SEHNR and FQNEAQ (reference sequence).

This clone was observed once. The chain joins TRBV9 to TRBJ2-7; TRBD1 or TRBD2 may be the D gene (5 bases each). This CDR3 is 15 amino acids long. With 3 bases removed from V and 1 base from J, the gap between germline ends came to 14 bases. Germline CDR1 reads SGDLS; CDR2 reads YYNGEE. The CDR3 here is CASSAEGKWSYEQYF. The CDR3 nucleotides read TGTGCCAGCAGCGCCGAGGGGAAGTGGTCCTACGAGCAGTACTTC.

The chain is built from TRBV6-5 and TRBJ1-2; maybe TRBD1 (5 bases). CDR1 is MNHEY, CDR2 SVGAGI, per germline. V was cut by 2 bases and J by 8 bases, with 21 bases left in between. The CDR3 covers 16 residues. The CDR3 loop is CASSYRDPVGFGGYTF. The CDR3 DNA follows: TGTGCCAGCAGTTACAGGGACCCTGTTGGGTTCGGCGGCTACACCTTC.

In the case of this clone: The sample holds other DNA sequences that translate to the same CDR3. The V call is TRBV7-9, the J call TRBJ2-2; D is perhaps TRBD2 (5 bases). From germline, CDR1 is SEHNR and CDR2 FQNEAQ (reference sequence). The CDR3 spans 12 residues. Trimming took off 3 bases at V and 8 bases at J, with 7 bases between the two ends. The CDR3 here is CASSFGGGELFF. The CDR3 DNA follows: TGTGCCAGCAGCTTTGGAGGAGGGGAGCTGTTTTTT.

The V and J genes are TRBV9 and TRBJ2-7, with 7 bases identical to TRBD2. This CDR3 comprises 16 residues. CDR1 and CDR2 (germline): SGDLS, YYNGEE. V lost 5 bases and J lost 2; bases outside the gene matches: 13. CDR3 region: CASSLSPGRLPYEQYF. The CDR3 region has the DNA TGTGCCAGCAGTCTTTCGCCCGGGAGGCTCCCCTACGAGCAGTACTTC.

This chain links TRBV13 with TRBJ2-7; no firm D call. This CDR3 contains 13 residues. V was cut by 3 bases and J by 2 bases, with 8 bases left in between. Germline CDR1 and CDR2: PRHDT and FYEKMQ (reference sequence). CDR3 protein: CASSFLDTYEQYF. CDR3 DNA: TGTGCCAGCAGCTTCCTAGACACCTACGAGCAGTACTTC. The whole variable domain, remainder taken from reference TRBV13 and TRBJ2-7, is AAGVIQSPRHLIKEKRETATLKCYPIPRHDTVYWYQQGPGQDPQFLISFYEKMQSDKGSIPDRFSAQQFSDYHSELNMSSLELGDSALYFCASSFLDTYEQYFGPGTRLTVT.

CDR3 coding DNA: TGCGCCAGCAGTGAATACGTACGCTCCGGGGAGCTGTTTTTT. Amino acids: CASSEYVRSGELFF. The chain joins TRBV10-2 to TRBJ2-2; no clear D. From germline, CDR1 is WSHSY and CDR2 SAAADI. CDR3 length: 14 amino acids. Trimming left V 3 bases short and J 6 bases short, with 11 bases between.

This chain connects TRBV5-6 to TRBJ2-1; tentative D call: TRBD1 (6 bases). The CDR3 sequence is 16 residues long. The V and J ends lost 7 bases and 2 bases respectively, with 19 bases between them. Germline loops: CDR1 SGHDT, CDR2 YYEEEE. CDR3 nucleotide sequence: TGTGCCAGCGACACCTCAGGGGACCGGACCTACAATGAGCAGTTCTTC. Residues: CASDTSGDRTYNEQFF. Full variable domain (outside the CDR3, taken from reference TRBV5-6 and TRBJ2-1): DAGVTQSPTHLIKTRGQQVTLRCSPKSGHDTVSWYQQALGQGPQFIFQYYEEEERQRGNFPDRFSGHQFPNYSSELNVNALLLGDSALYLCASDTSGDRTYNEQFFGPGTRLTVL.

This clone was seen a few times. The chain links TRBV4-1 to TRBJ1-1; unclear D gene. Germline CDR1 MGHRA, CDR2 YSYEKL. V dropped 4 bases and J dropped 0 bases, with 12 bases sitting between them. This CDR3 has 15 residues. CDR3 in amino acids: CASSPRPTMNTEAFF. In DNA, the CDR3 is TGCGCCAGCAGCCCGCGGCCCACAATGAACACTGAAGCTTTCTTT.

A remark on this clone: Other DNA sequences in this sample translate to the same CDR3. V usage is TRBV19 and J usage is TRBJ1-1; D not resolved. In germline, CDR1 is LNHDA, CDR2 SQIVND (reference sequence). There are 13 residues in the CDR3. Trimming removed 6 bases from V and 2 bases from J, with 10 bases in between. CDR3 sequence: CASSPRLNTEAFF. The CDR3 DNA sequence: TGTGCCAGTAGCCCGAGACTCAACACTGAAGCTTTCTTT.

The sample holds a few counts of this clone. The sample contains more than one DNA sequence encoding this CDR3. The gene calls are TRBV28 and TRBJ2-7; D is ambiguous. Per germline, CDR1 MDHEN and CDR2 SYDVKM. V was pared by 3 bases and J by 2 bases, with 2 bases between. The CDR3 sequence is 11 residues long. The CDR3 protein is CASSLAYEQYF. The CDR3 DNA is TGTGCCAGCAGTTTGGCCTACGAGCAGTACTTC.

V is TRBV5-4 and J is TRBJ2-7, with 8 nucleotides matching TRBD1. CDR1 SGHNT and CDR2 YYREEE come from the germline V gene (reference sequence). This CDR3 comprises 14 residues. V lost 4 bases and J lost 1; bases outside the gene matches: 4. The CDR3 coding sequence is TGTGCCAGCAGCGACAGGGGTACTTCCTACGAGCAGTACTTC. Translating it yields CASSDRGTSYEQYF.